This TCR beta chain appears in the sequencing data of a study of blood T cell repertoires in COVID-19. This clone was detected only once. Repertoires were generated with immunoSEQ multiplex PCR, while TCRdb's copy carries only in-frame clones and drops some. Of over 95,000 clones listed, roughly 84% are singletons. V was trimmed by 1 base and J by 5 bases, leaving 20 bases between them. This CDR3 spans 17 amino acids. Germline V lookup: CDR1 SGHTA, CDR2 FQGTGA. This receptor was taken from a man aged 65-85 years with active or convalescent COVID-19. This rearrangement joins TRBV7-3 to TRBJ2-5, with D maybe TRBD2 (7 bases). The sample comprised peripheral blood. The CDR3 region has the DNA TGTGCCAGCAGCTTAAGGGGTCCACCGGGGGGCCACGAGACCCAGTACTTC. Translation: CASSLRGPPGGHETQYF.